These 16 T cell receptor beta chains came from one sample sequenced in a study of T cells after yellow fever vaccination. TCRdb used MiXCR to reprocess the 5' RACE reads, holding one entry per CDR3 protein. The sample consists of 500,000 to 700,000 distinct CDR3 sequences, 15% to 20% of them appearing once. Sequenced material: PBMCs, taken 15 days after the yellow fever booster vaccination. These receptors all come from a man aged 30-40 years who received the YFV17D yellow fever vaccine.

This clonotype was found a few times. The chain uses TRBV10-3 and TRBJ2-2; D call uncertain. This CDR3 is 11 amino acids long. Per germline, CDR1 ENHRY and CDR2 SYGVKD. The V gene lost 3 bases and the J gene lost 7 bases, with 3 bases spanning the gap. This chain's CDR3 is CAISDHGELFF. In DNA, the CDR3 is TGTGCCATCAGTGACCACGGGGAGCTGTTTTTT.

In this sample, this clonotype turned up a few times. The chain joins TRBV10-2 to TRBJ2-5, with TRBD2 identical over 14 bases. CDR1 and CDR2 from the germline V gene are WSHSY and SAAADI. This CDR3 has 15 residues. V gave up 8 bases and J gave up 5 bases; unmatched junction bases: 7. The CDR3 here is CASGTSGSGLETQYF. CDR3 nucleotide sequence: TGCGCCAGCGGGACTAGCGGGAGTGGGTTGGAGACCCAGTACTTC.

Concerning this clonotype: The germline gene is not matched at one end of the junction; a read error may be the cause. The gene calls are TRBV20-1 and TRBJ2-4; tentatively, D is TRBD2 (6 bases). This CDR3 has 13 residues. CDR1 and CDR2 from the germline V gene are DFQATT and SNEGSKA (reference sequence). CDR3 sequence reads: CSARDSIRRALPF. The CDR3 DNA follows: TGCAGTGCCCGGGACTCAATAAGAAGAGCCCTTCCCTTC.

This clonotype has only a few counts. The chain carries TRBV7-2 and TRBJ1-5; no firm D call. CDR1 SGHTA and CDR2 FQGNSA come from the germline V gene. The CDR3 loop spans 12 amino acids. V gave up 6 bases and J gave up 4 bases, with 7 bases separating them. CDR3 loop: CASSRANQPQHF. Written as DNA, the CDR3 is TGTGCCAGCAGTAGGGCGAATCAGCCCCAGCATTTT.

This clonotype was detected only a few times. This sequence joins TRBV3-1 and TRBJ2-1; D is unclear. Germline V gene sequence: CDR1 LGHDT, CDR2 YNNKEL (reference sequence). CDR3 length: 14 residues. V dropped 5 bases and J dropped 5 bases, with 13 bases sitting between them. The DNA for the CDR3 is TGTGCCAGCAGCTCGTTTAGTAGGAACAATGAGCAGTTCTTC. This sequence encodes CASSSFSRNNEQFF.

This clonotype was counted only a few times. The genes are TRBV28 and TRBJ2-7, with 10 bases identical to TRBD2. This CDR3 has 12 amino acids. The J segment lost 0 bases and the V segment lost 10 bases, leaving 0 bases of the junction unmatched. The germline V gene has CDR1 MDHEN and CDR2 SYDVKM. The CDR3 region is CATSGSSYEQYF. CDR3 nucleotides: TGTGCCACTAGCGGGAGCTCCTACGAGCAGTACTTC.

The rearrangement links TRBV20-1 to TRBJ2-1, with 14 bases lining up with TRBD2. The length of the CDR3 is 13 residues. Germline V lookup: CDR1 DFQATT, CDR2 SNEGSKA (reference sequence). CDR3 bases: TGCAGGGTGACTAGCGGGAGGGCCGCTGAGCAGTTCTTC. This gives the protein CRVTSGRAAEQFF.

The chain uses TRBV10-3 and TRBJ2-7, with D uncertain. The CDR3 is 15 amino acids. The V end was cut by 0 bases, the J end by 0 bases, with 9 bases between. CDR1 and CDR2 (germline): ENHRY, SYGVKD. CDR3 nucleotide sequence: TGTGCCATCAGTGAGTCGATCGGAAGCTCCTACGAGCAGTACTTC. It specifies CAISESIGSSYEQYF.

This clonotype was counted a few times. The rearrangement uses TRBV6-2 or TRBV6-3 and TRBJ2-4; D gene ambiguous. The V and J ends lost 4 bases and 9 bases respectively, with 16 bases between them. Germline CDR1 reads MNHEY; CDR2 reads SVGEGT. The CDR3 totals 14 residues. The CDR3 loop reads CASSSPRAYGIQYF. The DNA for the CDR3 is TGTGCCAGCAGTTCCCCTCGGGCCTATGGCATTCAGTACTTC.

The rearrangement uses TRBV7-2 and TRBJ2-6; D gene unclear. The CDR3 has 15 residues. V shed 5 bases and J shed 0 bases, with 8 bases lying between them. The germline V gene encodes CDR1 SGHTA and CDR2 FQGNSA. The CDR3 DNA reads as TGTGCCAGCAGCCCCCGACTCTCTGGGGCCAACGTCCTGACTTTC. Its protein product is CASSPRLSGANVLTF.

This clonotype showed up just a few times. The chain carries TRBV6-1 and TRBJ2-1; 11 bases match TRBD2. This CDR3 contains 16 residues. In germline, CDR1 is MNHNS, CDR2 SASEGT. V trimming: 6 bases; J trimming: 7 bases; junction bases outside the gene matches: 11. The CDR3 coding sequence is TGTGCCAGCAGCCCGACCATAGCGGGAGGGATGAATGAGCAGTTCTTC. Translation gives CASSPTIAGGMNEQFF.

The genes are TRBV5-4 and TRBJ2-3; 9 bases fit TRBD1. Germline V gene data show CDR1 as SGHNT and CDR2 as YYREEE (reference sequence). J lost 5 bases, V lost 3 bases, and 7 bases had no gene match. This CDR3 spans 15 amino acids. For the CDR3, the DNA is TGTGCCAGCAGCTCACCGGACAGGGGTATAGATACGCAGTATTTT. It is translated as CASSSPDRGIDTQYF.

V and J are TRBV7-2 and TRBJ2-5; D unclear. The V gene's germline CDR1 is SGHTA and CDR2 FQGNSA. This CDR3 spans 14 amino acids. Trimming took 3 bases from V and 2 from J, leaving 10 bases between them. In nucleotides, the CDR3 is TGTGCCAGCAGCTTCTGGGGATATCAAGAGACCCAGTACTTC. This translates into CASSFWGYQETQYF.

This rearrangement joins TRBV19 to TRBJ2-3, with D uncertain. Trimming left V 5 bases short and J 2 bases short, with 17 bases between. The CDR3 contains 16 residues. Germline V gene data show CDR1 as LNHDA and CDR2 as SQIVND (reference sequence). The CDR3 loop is CASSPISGGITDTQYF. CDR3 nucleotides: TGTGCCAGTAGTCCCATATCGGGCGGAATCACAGATACGCAGTATTTT.

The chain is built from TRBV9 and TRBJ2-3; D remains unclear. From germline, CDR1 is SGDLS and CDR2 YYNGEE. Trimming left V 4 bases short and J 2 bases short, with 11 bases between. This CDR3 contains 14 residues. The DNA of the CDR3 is TGTGCCAGCAGCCGAGACACTTCCACAGATACGCAGTATTTT. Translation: CASSRDTSTDTQYF.

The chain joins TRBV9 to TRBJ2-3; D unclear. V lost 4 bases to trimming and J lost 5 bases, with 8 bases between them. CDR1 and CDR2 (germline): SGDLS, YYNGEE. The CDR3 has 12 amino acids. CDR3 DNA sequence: TGTGCCAGCAGCTCCAGCCAAGATACGCAGTATTTT. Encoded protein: CASSSSQDTQYF.